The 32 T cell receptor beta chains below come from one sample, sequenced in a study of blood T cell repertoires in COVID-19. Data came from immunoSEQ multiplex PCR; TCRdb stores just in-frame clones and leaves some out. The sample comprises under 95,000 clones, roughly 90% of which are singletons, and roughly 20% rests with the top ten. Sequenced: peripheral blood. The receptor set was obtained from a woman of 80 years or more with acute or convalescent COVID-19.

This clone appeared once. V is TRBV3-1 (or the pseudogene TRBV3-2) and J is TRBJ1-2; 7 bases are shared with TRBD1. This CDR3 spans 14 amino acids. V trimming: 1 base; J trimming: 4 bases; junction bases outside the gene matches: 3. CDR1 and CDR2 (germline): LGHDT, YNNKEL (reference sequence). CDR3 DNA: TGTGCCAGCAGCCAAGGGGACAGCTCCTATGGCTACACCTTC. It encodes CASSQGDSSYGYTF.

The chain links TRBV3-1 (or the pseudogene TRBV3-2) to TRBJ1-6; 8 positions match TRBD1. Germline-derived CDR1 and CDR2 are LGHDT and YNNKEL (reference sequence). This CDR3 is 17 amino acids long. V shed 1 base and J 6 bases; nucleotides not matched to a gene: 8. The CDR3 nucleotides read TGTGCCAGCAGCCAAGGCTATAGGACAGGGAGTAATTCACCCCTCCACTTT. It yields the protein CASSQGYRTGSNSPLHF.

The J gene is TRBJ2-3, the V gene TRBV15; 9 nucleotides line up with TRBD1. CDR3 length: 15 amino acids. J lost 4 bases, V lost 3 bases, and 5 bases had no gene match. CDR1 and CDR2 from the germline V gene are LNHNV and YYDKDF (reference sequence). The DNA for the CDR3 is TGTGCCACCAGCAGGAACCGGGACAGGGCAGATACGCAGTATTTT. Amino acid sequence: CATSRNRDRADTQYF. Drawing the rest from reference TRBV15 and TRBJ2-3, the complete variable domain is DAMVIQNPRYQVTQFGKPVTLSCSQTLNHNVMYWYQQKSSQAPKLLFHYYDKDFNNEADTPDNFQSRRPNTSFCFLDIRSPGLGDTAMYLCATSRNRDRADTQYFGPGTRLTVL.

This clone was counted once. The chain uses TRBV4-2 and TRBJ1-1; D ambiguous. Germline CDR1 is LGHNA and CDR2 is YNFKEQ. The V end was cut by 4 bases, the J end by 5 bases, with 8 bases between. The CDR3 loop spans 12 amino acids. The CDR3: CASSPRETEAFF. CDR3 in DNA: TGTGCCAGCAGCCCCCGGGAGACTGAAGCTTTCTTT.

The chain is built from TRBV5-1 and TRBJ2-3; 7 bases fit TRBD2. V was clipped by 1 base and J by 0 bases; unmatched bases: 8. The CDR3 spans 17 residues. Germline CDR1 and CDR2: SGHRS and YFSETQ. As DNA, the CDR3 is TGCGCCAGCAGCTTGCGGGGACTACCTACTAGCACAGATACGCAGTATTTT. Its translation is CASSLRGLPTSTDTQYF. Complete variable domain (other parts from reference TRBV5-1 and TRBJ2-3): KAGVTQTPRYLIKTRGQQVTLSCSPISGHRSVSWYQQTPGQGLQFLFEYFSETQRNKGNFPGRFSGRQFSNSRSEMNVSTLELGDSALYLCASSLRGLPTSTDTQYFGPGTRLTVL.

The CDR3 loop reads CASSLTPVRHVEFF. CDR3 DNA: TGTGCCAGCAGCTTAACCCCCGTGAGACATGTGGAGTTCTTC. The chain carries TRBV7-3 and TRBJ2-1; the D is unclear. Germline V gene sequence: CDR1 SGHTA, CDR2 FQGTGA. The CDR3 runs 14 residues. Between the trimmed V and J ends, which lost 0 bases and 14 bases, there was a span of 17 bases.

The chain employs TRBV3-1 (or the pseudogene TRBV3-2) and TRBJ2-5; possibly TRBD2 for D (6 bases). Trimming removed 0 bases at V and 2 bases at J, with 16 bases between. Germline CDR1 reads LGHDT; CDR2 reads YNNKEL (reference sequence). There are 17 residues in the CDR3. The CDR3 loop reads CASSQETAGRNQETQYF. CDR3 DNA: TGTGCCAGCAGCCAAGAAACGGCGGGGCGAAATCAAGAGACCCAGTACTTC.

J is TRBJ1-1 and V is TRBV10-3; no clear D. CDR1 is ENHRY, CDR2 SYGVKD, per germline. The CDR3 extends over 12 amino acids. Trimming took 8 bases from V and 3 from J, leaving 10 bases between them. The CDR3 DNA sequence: TGTGCCATCGGCCGGGAGGACACTGAAGCTTTCTTT. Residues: CAIGREDTEAFF.

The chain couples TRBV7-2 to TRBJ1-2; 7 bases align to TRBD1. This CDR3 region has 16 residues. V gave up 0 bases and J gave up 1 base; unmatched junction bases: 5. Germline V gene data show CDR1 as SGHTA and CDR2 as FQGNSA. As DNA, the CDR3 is TGTGCCAGCAGCTTAGCTGGACAGGCCTATAACTATGGCTACACCTTC. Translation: CASSLAGQAYNYGYTF.

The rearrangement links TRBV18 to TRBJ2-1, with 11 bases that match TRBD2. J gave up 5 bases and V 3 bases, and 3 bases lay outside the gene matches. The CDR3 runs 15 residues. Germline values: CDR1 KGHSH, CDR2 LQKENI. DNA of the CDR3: TGTGCCAGCTCACCCAATAGCGGGGGGGACAATGAGCAGTTCTTC. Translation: CASSPNSGGDNEQFF.

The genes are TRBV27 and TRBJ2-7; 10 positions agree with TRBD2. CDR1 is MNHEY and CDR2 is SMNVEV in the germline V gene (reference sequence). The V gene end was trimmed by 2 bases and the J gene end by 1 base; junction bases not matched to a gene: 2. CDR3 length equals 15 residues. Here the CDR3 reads CASSLVAGGSYEQYF. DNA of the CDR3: TGTGCCAGCAGTTTAGTAGCGGGGGGTTCCTACGAGCAGTACTTC.

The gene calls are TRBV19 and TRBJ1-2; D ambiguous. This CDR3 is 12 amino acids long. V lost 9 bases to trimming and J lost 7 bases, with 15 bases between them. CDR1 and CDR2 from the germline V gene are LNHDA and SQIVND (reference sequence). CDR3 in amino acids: CASTVGAGGYTF. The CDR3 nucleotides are TGTGCCAGCACGGTGGGCGCGGGTGGCTACACCTTC.

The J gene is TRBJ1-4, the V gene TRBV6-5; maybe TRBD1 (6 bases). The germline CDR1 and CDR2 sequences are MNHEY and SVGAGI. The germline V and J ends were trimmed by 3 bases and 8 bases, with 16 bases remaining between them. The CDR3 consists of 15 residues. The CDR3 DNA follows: TGTGCCAGCAGTTATGAGGGGGGGGTGAAGGAAAAACTGTTTTTT. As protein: CASSYEGGVKEKLFF.

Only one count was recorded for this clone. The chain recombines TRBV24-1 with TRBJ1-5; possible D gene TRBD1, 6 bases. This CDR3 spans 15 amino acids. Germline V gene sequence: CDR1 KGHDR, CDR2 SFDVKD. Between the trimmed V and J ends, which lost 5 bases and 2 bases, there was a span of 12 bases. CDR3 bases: TGTGCCACCAGTGCGGGGGGCCGGGGCAATCAGCCCCAGCATTTT. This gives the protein CATSAGGRGNQPQHF.

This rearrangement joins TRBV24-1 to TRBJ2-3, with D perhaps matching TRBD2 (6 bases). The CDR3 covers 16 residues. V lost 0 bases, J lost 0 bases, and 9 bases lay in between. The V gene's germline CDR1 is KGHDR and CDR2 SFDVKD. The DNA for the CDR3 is TGTGCCACCAGTGATTTGGGAGGAGGGAGCACAGATACGCAGTATTTT. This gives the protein CATSDLGGGSTDTQYF.

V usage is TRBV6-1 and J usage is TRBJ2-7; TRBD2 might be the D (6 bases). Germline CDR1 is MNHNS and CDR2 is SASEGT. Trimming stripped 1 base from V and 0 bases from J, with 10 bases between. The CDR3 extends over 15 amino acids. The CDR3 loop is CASSEDGGVSYEQYF. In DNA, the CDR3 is TGTGCCAGCAGTGAAGACGGGGGTGTCTCCTACGAGCAGTACTTC.

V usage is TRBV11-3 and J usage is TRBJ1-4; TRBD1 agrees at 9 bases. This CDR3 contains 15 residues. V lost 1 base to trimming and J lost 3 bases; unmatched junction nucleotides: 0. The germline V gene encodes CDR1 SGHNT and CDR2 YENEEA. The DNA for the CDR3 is TGTGCCAGCAGCTTAGGACAGGGGGCTAATGAAAAACTGTTTTTT. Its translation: CASSLGQGANEKLFF.

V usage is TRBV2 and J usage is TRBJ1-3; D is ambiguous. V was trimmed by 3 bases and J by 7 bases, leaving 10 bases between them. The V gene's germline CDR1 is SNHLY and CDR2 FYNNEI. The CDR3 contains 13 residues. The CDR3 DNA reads TGTGCCAGCAGTGAGTCGTCAGGCAACACCATATATTTT. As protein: CASSESSGNTIYF.

CDR3 sequence: CATATSNEQFF. CDR3 nucleotide sequence: TGTGCCACCGCGACAAGCAATGAGCAGTTCTTC. The J gene is TRBJ2-1, the V gene TRBV19; no clear D. From germline, CDR1 is LNHDA and CDR2 SQIVND (reference sequence). This CDR3 has 11 amino acids. V gave up 10 bases and J gave up 6 bases, with 10 bases separating them.

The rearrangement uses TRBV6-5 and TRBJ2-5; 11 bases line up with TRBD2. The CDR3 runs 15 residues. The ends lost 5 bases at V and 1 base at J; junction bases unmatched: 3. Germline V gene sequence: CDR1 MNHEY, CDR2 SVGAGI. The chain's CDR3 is CASSLSGGGQETQYF. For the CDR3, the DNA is TGTGCCAGCAGTCTTAGCGGGGGGGGCCAAGAGACCCAGTACTTC.

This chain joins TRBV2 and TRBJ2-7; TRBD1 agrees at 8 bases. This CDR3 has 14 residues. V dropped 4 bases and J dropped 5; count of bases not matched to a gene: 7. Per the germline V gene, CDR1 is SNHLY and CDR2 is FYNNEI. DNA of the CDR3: TGTGCCAGCAGTGGGACAGGGACCCCCAACGAGCAGTACTTC. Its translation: CASSGTGTPNEQYF. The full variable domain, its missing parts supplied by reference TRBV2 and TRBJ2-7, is EPEVTQTPSHQVTQMGQEVILRCVPISNHLYFYWYRQILGQKVEFLVSFYNNEISEKSEIFDDQFSVERPDGSNFTLKIRSTKLEDSAMYFCASSGTGTPNEQYFGPGTRLTVT.

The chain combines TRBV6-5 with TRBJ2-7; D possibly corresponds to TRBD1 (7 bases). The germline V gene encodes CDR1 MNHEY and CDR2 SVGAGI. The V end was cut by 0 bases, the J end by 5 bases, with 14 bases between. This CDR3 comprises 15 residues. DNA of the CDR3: TGTGCCAGCAGTTACTCCGCCAGGGGGGTCGACGAGCAGTACTTC. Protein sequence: CASSYSARGVDEQYF.

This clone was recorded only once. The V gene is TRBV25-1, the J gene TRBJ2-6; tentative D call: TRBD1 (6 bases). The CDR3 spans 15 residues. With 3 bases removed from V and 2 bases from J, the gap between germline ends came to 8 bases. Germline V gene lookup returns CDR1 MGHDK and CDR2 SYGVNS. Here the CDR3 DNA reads TGTGCCAGCAGTGAGACAGGTCCTGGGGCCAACGTCCTGACTTTC. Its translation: CASSETGPGANVLTF.

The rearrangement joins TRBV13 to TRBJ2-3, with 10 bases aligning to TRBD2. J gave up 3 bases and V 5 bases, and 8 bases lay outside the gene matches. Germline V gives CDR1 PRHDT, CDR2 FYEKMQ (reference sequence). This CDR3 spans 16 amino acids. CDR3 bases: TGTGCCAGCAGCCAATCACTAGCGGGGTGGACAGATACGCAGTATTTT. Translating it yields CASSQSLAGWTDTQYF.

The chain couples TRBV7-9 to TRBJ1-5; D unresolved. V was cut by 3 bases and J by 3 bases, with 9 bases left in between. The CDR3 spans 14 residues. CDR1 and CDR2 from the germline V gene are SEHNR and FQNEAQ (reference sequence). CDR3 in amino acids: CASSLTETNQPQHF. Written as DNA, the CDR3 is TGTGCCAGCAGCTTGACGGAGACCAATCAGCCCCAGCATTTT.

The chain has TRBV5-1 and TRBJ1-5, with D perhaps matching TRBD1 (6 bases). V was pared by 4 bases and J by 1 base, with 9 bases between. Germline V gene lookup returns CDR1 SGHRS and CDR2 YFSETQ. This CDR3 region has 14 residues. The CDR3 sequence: CASSPGQSNQPQHF. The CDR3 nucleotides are TGCGCCAGCAGCCCCGGACAGAGCAATCAGCCCCAGCATTTT. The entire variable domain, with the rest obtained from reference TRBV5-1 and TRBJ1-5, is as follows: KAGVTQTPRYLIKTRGQQVTLSCSPISGHRSVSWYQQTPGQGLQFLFEYFSETQRNKGNFPGRFSGRQFSNSRSEMNVSTLELGDSALYLCASSPGQSNQPQHFGDGTRLSIL.

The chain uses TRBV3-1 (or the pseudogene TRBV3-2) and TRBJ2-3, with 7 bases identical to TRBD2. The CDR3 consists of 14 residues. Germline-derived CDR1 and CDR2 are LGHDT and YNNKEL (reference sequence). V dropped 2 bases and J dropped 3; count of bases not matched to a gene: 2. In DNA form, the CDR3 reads TGTGCCAGCAGCCAAAGGCGGGGGACAGATACGCAGTATTTT. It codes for CASSQRRGTDTQYF.

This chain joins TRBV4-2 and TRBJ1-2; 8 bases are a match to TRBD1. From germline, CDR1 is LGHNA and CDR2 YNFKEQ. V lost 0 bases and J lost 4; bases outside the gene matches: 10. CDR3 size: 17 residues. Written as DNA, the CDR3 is TGTGCCAGCAGCCAAGATTCGGCACAGGGGGTTGGCTATGGCTACACCTTC. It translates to CASSQDSAQGVGYGYTF.

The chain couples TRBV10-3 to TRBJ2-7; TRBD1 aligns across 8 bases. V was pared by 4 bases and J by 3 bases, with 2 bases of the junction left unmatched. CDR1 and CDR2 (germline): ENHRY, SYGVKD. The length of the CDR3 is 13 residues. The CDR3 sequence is CAISGQGSYEQYF. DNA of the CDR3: TGTGCCATCAGTGGACAGGGGAGCTACGAGCAGTACTTC.

Here the CDR3 DNA reads TGTGCCAGCAGCTCGACAGGGGGGGCTGAAAAACTGTTTTTT. Translated: CASSSTGGAEKLFF. This chain links TRBV7-9 with TRBJ1-4; TRBD1 aligns across 9 bases. The germline V gene encodes CDR1 SEHNR and CDR2 FQNEAQ (reference sequence). V lost 4 bases, J lost 7 bases, and 4 bases stayed unmatched. This CDR3 comprises 14 residues. The full variable domain, completed using reference TRBV7-9 and TRBJ1-4, is DTGVSQNPRHKITKRGQNVTFRCDPISEHNRLYWYRQTLGQGPEFLTYFQNEAQLEKSRLLSDRFSAERPKGSFSTLEIQRTEQGDSAMYLCASSSTGGAEKLFFGSGTQLSVL.

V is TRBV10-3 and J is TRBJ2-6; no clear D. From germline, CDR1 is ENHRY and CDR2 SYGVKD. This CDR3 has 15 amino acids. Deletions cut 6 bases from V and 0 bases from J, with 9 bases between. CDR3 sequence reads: CAIRAADSGANVLTF. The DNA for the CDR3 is TGTGCCATCAGGGCGGCAGACTCTGGGGCCAACGTCCTGACTTTC.

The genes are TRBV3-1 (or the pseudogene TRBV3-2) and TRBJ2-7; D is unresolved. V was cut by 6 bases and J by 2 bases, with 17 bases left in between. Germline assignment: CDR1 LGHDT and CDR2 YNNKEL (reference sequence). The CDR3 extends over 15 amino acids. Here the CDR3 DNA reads TGTGCCAGCAGTCAGAAGCCGACTCTAACCTACGAGCAGTACTTC. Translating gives CASSQKPTLTYEQYF.